This T cell receptor beta chain was sequenced in a study of T cells in Graves' hyperthyroidism and ophthalmopathy. The TCR beta CDR3 regions underwent amplification using RNA transcripts as the source. The HTBI set primed first-round TCR CDR3 RT-PCR. TCRdb ran MiXCR on the multiplex PCR reads and lists one entry per CDR3 protein. The sample holds about 640,000 distinct CDR3 sequences, under 25% seen once. Germline CDR1 and CDR2: MNHEY and SMNVEV (reference sequence). The CDR3 length is 14 residues. Trimming took off 2 bases at V and 4 bases at J, with 12 bases between the two ends. Every diagnosis used clinical symptoms, serum thyroxine and TRAb, thyroid ultrasound and orbital computed tomography. An approximately 10 ml volume of fresh peripheral blood provided the PBMCs. This clonotype was recorded many times. Its antigen is undetermined. Study-wide results and caveats: Through a model of 13 V-J features, ophthalmopathy was separated from stable hyperthyroidism. Most thyroid-expanded clonotypes above 0.001 were also found in blood.

Sequenced sample: blood. The rearrangement joins TRBV27 to TRBJ2-7; D may match TRBD1 or TRBD2 (7 bases each). The TCR sequence derives from a man aged 30 to 39 with Graves' ophthalmopathy. The CDR3 region is CASSLNRGGYEQYF. CDR3 bases: TGTGCCAGCAGTTTAAACAGGGGAGGGTACGAGCAGTACTTC.